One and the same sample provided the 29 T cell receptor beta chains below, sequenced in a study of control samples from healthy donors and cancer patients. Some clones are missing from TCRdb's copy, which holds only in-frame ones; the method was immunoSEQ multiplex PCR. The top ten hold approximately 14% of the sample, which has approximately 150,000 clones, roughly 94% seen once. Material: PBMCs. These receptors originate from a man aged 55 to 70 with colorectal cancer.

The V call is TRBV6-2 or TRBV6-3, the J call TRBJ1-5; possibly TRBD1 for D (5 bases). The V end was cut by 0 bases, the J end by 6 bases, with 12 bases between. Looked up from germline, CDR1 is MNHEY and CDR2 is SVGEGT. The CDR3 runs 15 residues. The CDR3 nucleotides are TGTGCCAGCAGTTACTCGATCCGGGGCGGTCAGCCCCAGCATTTT. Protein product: CASSYSIRGGQPQHF.

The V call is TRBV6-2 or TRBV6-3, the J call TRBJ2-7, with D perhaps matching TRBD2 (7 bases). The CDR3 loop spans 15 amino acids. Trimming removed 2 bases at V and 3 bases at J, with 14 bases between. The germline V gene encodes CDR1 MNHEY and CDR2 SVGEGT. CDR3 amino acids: CASSYDRGALYEQYF. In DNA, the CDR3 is TGTGCCAGCAGTTACGATCGGGGGGCCCTCTACGAGCAGTACTTC.

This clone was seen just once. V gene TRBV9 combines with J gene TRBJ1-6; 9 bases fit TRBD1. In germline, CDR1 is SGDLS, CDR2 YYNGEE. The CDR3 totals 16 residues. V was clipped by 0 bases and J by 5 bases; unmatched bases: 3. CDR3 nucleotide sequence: TGTGCCAGCAGCGTAGCTACAGGGGGCAATAATTCACCCCTCCACTTT. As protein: CASSVATGGNNSPLHF. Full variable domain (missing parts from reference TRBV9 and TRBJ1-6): DSGVTQTPKHLITATGQRVTLRCSPRSGDLSVYWYQQSLDQGLQFLIQYYNGEERAKGNILERFSAQQFPDLHSELNLSSLELGDSALYFCASSVATGGNNSPLHFGNGTRLTVT.

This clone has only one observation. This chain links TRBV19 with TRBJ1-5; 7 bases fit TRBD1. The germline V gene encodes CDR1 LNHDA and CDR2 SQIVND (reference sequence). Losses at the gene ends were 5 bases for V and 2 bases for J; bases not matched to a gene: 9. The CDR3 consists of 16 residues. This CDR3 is CASSPGQATGNQPQHF. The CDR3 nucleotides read TGTGCCAGTAGTCCCGGACAGGCCACGGGCAATCAGCCCCAGCATTTT.

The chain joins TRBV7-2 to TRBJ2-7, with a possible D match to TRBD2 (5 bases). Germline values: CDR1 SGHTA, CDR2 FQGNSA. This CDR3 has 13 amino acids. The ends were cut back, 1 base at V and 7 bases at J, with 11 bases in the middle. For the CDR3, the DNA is TGTGCCAGCAGCTTAGAGGTTACGGGGGAGCAGTACTTC. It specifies CASSLEVTGEQYF.

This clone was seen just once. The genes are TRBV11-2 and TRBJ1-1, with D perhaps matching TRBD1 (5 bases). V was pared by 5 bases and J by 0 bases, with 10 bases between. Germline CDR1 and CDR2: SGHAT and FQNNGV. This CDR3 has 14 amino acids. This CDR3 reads CASSPDRVNTEAFF. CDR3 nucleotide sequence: TGTGCCAGCAGCCCCGACAGAGTGAACACTGAAGCTTTCTTT.

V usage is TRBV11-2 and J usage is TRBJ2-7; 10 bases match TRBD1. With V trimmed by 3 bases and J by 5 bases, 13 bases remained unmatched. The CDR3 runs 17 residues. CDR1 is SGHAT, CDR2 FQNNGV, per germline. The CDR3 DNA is TGTGCCAGCAGCTTCAGTTCTGGTGGACAGGGGGGGGACGAGCAGTACTTC. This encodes CASSFSSGGQGGDEQYF.

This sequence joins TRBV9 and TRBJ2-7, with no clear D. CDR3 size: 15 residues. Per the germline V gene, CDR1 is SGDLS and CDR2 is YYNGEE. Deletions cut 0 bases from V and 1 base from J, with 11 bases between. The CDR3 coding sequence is TGTGCCAGCAGCGTAGAACTCGGCCCTTCCTACGAGCAGTACTTC. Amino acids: CASSVELGPSYEQYF.

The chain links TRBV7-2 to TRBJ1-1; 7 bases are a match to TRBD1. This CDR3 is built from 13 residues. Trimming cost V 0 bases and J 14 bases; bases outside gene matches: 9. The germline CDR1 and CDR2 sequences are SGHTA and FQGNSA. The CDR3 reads CASSLANDRVVFF. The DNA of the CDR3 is TGTGCCAGCAGCTTAGCTAACGACAGGGTAGTATTCTTT.

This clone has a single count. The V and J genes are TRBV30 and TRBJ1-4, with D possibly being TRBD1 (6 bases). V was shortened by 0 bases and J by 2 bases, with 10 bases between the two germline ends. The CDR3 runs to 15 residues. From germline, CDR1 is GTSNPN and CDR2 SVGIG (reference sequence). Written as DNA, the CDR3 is TGTGCCTGGAGTGTACAGGGCGGCACTAATGAAAAACTGTTTTTT. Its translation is CAWSVQGGTNEKLFF. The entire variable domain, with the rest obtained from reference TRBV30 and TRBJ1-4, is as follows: SQTIHQWPATLVQPVGSPLSLECTVEGTSNPNLYWYRQAAGRGLQLLFYSVGIGQISSEVPQNLSASRPQDRQFILSSKKLLLSDSGFYLCAWSVQGGTNEKLFFGSGTQLSVL.

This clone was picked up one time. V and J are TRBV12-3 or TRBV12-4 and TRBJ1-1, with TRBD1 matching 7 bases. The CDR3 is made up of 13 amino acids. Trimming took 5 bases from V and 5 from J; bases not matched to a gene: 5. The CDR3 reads CASSKTGVTEAFF. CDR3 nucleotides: TGTGCCAGCAGTAAAACAGGGGTTACTGAAGCTTTCTTT.

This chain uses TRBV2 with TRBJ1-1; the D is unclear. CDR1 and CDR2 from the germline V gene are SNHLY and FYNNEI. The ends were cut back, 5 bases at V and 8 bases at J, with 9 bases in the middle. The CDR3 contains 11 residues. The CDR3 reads CASSSDVEAFF. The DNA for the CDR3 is TGTGCCAGCAGTTCCGACGTGGAAGCTTTCTTT.

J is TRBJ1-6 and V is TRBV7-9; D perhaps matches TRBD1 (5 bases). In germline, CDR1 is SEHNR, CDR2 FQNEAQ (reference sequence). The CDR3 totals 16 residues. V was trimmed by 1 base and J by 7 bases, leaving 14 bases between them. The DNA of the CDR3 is TGTGCCAGCAGCTTAGATCGGACAAAGACCAATTCACCCCTCCACTTT. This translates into CASSLDRTKTNSPLHF.

As DNA, the CDR3 is TGTGCCAGCAGCTTAACGGAGGGTGAAGCTTTCTTT. Protein: CASSLTEGEAFF. The rearrangement uses TRBV5-4 and TRBJ1-1; the D is unclear. CDR1 and CDR2 from the germline V gene are SGHNT and YYREEE (reference sequence). Trimming left V 2 bases short and J 7 bases short, with 9 bases between. The CDR3 covers 12 residues.

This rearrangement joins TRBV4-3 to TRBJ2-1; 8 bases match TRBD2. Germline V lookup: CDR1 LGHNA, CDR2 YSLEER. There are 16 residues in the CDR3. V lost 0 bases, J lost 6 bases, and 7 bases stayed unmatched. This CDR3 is CASSQDSGGGLNEQFF. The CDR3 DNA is TGCGCCAGCAGCCAAGATTCGGGGGGGGGCCTCAATGAGCAGTTCTTC.

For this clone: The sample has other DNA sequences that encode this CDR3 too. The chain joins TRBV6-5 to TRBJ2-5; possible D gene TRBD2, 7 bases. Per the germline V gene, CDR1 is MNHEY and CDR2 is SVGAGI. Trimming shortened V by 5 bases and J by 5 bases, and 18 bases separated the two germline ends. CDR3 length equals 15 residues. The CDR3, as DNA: TGTGCCAGCAGTACGATCGCGGGGGCGGGGGAGACCCAGTACTTC. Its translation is CASSTIAGAGETQYF.

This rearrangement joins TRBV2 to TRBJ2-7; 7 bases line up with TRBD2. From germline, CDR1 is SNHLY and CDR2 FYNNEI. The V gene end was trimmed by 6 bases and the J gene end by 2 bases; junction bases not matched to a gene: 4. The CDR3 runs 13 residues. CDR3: CASSGGGTYEQYF. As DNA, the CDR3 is TGTGCCAGCAGCGGCGGGGGAACCTACGAGCAGTACTTC.

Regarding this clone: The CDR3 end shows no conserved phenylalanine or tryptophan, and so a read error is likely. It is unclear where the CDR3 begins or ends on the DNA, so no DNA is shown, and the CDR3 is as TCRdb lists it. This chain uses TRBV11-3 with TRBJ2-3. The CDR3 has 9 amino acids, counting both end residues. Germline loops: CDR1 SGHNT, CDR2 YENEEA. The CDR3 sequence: CASSNHRGG.

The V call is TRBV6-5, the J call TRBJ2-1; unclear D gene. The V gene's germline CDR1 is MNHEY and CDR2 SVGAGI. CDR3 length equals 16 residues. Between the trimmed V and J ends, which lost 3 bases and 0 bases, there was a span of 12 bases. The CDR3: CASSYVRTSSYNEQFF. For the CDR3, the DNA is TGTGCCAGCAGTTATGTGCGGACGAGCTCCTACAATGAGCAGTTCTTC.

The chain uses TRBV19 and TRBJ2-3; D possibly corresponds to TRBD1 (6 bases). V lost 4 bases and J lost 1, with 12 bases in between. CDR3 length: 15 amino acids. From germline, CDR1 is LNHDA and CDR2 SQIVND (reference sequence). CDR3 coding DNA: TGTGCCAGTAGTACCAGGGGTTCGGGCACAGATACGCAGTATTTT. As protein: CASSTRGSGTDTQYF. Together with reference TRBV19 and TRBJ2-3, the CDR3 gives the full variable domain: DGGITQSPKYLFRKEGQNVTLSCEQNLNHDAMYWYRQDPGQGLRLIYYSQIVNDFQKGDIAEGYSVSREKKESFPLTVTSAQKNPTAFYLCASSTRGSGTDTQYFGPGTRLTVL.

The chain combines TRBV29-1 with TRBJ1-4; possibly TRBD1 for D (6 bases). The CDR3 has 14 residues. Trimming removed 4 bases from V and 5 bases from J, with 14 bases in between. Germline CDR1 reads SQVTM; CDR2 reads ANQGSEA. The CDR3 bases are TGCAGCGTTGCCTGGGGGGGCGCGAATGAAAAACTGTTTTTT. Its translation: CSVAWGGANEKLFF.

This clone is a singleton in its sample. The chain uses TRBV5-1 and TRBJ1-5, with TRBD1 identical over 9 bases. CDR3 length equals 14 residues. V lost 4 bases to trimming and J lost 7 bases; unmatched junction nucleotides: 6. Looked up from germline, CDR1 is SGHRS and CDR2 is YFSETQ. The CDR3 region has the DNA TGCGCCAGCAGCCCGGGACAGGGAATCCAGCCCCAGCATTTT. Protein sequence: CASSPGQGIQPQHF. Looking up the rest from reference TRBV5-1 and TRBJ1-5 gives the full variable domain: KAGVTQTPRYLIKTRGQQVTLSCSPISGHRSVSWYQQTPGQGLQFLFEYFSETQRNKGNFPGRFSGRQFSNSRSEMNVSTLELGDSALYLCASSPGQGIQPQHFGDGTRLSIL.

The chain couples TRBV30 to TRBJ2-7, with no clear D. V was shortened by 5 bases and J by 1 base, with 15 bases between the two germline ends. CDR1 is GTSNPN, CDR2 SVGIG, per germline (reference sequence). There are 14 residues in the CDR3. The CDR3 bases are TGTGCCTGGGCGGCAGTGGGGAAATCCTACGAGCAGTACTTC. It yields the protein CAWAAVGKSYEQYF.

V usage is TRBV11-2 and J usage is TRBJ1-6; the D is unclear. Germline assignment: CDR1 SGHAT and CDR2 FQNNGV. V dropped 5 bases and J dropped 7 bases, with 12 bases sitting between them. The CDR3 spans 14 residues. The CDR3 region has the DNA TGTGCCAGCAGCCCCCAGCTAGTAAATTCACCCCTCCACTTT. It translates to CASSPQLVNSPLHF.

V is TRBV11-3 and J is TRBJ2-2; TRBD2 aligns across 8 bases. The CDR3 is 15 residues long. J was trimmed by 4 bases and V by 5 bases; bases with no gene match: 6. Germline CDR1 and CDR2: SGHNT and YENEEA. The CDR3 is CASSSRGGRTGELFF. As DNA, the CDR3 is TGTGCCAGCAGCAGTCGGGGGGGCCGCACCGGGGAGCTGTTTTTT.

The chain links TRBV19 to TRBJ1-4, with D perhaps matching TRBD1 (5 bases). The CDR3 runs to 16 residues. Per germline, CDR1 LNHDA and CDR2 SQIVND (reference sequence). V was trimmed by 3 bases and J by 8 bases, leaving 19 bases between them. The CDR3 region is CASSILGTTVGEKLFF. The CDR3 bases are TGTGCCAGTAGTATTTTAGGGACGACGGTGGGGGAAAAACTGTTTTTT.

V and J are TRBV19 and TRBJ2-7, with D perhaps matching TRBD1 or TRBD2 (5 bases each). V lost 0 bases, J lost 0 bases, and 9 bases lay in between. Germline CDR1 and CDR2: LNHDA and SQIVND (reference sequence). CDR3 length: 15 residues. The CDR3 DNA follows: TGTGCCAGTAGTATAGATACGGGACGCTCCTACGAGCAGTACTTC. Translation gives CASSIDTGRSYEQYF.

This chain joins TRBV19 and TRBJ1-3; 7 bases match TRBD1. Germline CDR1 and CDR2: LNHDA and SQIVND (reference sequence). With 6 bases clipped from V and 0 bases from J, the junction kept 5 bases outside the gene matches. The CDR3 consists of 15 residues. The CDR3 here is CASSPDRSSGNTIYF. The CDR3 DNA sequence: TGTGCCAGTAGCCCGGACAGGAGCTCTGGAAACACCATATATTTT.

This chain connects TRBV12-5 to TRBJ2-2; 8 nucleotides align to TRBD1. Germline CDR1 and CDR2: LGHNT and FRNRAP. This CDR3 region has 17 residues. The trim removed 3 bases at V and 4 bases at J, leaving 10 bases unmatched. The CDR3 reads CASGFRQKTGGTGELFF. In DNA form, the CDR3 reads TGTGCTAGTGGTTTCAGACAAAAAACAGGGGGCACCGGGGAGCTGTTTTTT.